This TCR beta chain was documented in a study of post-analysis software for immune sequencing data. Study overall: The disease courses spanned relapsing-remitting, secondary progressive and progressive-relapsing forms of multiple sclerosis.

In germline, CDR1 is SQVTM, CDR2 ANQGSEA. Losses at the gene ends were 1 base for V and 6 bases for J; bases not matched to a gene: 5. The CDR3 spans 14 residues. Unique molecular identifiers were carried by the TCR beta cDNA libraries. About 540,000 cDNA molecules were obtained from roughly 0.93 to 9.6 million T cells. TCRdb reanalysed the PCR reads using MiXCR and keeps one entry per CDR3 protein. The table lists about 400,000 distinct CDR3 sequences, approximately 33% of them singletons. Remarks on this clonotype: Its antigen remains unknown.

Study-wide findings and caveats: Four to six TRBV segments were more frequent in patients than controls; TRBV5-6, TRBV5-1 and TRBV20-1 belonged to this group. Diversity measured as normalized Chao1 was significantly lower in multiple sclerosis patients than in controls. With F measure, samples from one preparation batch clustered together strongly.

The material sequenced was blood. This chain uses TRBV29-1 with TRBJ2-1; 8 bases match TRBD2. This receptor was identified in a girl aged 10-17 years with multiple sclerosis. The CDR3 here is CSVEGRGAPNEQFF. The CDR3 DNA reads TGCAGCGTTGAAGGGCGGGGGGCCCCCAATGAGCAGTTCTTC.